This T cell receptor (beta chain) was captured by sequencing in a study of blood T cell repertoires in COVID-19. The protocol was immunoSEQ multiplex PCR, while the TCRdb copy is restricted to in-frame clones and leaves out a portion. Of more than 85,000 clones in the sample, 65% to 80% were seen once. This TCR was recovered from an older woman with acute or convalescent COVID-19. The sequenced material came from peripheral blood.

CDR3 protein: CASTKGGSGNTIYF. DNA of the CDR3: TGTGCCAGTACGAAAGGGGGCTCTGGAAACACCATATATTTT. V and J are TRBV19 and TRBJ1-3, with D perhaps matching TRBD1 (6 bases). Germline V CDR1 and CDR2: LNHDA, SQIVND (reference sequence). V was clipped by 7 bases and J by 0 bases, with 10 bases between them. This CDR3 comprises 14 residues.